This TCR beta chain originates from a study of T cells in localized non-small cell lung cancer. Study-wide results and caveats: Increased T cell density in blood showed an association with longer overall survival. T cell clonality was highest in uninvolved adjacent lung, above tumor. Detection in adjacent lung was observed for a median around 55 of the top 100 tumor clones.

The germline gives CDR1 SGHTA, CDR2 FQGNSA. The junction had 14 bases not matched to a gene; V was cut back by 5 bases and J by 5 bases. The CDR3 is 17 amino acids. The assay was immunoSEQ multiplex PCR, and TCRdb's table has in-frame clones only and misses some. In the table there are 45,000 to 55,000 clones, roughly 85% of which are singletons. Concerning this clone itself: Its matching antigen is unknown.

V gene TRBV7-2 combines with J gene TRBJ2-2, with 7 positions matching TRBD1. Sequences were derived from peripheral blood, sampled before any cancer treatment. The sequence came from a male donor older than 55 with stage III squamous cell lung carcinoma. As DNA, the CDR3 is TGTGCCAGCAGCACCCCCGCCGGGACAGAGAAAACCGGGGAGCTGTTTTTT. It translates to CASSTPAGTEKTGELFF.